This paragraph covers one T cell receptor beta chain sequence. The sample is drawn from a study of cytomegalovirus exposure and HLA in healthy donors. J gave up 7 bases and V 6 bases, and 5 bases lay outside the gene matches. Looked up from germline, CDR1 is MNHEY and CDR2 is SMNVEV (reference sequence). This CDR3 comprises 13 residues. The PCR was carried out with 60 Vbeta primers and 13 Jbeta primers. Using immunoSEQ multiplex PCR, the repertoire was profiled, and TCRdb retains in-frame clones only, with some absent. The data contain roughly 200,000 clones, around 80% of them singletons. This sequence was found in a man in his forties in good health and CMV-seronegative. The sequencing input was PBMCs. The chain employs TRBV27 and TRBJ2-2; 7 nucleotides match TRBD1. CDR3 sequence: CASRPTGDGELFF. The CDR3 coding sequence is TGTGCCAGCAGACCCACAGGGGACGGGGAGCTGTTTTTT.